These 11 T cell receptor beta chains originate from one sample sequenced in a study of blood T cell repertoires in COVID-19. Using immunoSEQ multiplex PCR, the repertoire was profiled, and TCRdb retains in-frame clones only, with some absent. The profile shows around 250,000 clones, around 93% of them singletons. Sequences were obtained from PBMCs or T cells enriched from blood (not recorded which). The receptors here all came from a man in his forties who had been exposed to COVID-19.

This rearrangement joins TRBV27 to TRBJ2-7; tentatively, D is TRBD1 (5 bases). Germline CDR1 MNHEY, CDR2 SMNVEV (reference sequence). The CDR3 totals 15 residues. The ends were cut back, 5 bases at V and 1 base at J, with 15 bases in the middle. The CDR3 DNA reads TGTGCCAGCAGTCTGGGGCAGCACCGATCCTACGAGCAGTACTTC. As protein: CASSLGQHRSYEQYF.

The chain couples TRBV6-5 to TRBJ1-5, with D unclear. The CDR3 is made up of 14 amino acids. V dropped 1 base and J dropped 2 bases, with 6 bases sitting between them. The germline V gene has CDR1 MNHEY and CDR2 SVGAGI. Written as DNA, the CDR3 is TGTGCCAGCAGTTACTTAGGAGGCAATCAGCCCCAGCATTTT. Its translation is CASSYLGGNQPQHF.

The genes are TRBV27 and TRBJ2-7; 10 nucleotides align to TRBD1. From germline, CDR1 is MNHEY and CDR2 SMNVEV (reference sequence). With 11 bases clipped from V and 4 bases from J, the junction kept 8 bases outside the gene matches. The CDR3 length is 13 residues. The CDR3 protein is CAVSTGGLYEQYF. The CDR3 DNA follows: TGTGCCGTGTCGACAGGGGGCTTATACGAGCAGTACTTC.

The V and J genes are TRBV6-5 and TRBJ1-2, with TRBD1 as a possible D gene (6 bases). The length of the CDR3 is 15 residues. V gave up 2 bases and J gave up 3 bases, with 13 bases separating them. Germline assignment: CDR1 MNHEY and CDR2 SVGAGI. The CDR3 spells CASSYAQGSYYGYTF. The DNA of the CDR3 is TGTGCCAGCAGTTACGCTCAGGGGAGTTACTATGGCTACACCTTC.

This clone has only one observation. The chain recombines TRBV6-5 with TRBJ1-1; no firm D call. The germline V and J ends were trimmed by 7 bases and 2 bases, with 8 bases remaining between them. Germline V gene data show CDR1 as MNHEY and CDR2 as SVGAGI. There are 12 residues in the CDR3. CDR3 coding DNA: TGTGCCAGCACCACAGTTAACACTGAAGCTTTCTTT. Translated, it gives CASTTVNTEAFF.

The J gene is TRBJ2-1, the V gene TRBV13; 7 bases map to TRBD2. Germline assignment: CDR1 PRHDT and CDR2 FYEKMQ (reference sequence). With 5 bases clipped from V and 6 bases from J, the junction kept 7 bases outside the gene matches. This CDR3 has 14 residues. The CDR3 DNA sequence: TGTGCCAGCAGCCCCCGGCGACTAGCCAATGAGCAGTTCTTC. Its translation is CASSPRRLANEQFF. Combining the CDR3 with reference TRBV13 and TRBJ2-1 gives the whole variable domain AAGVIQSPRHLIKEKRETATLKCYPIPRHDTVYWYQQGPGQDPQFLISFYEKMQSDKGSIPDRFSAQQFSDYHSELNMSSLELGDSALYFCASSPRRLANEQFFGPGTRLTVL.

The chain combines TRBV9 with TRBJ2-7; D not certain. Germline loops: CDR1 SGDLS, CDR2 YYNGEE. This CDR3 comprises 15 residues. V lost 0 bases, J lost 5 bases, and 15 bases lay in between. CDR3 sequence: CASSVDLAPSNEQYF. CDR3 DNA sequence: TGTGCCAGCAGCGTAGATCTCGCGCCTTCGAACGAGCAGTACTTC.

This chain joins TRBV30 and TRBJ2-2; 9 nucleotides match TRBD2. Germline V gene data show CDR1 as GTSNPN and CDR2 as SVGIG (reference sequence). The CDR3 has 17 amino acids. Trimming took 0 bases from V and 5 from J; bases not matched to a gene: 10. The CDR3 sequence: CAWSVRWIAGETGELFF. The CDR3 nucleotides are TGTGCCTGGAGTGTACGGTGGATAGCGGGAGAGACCGGGGAGCTGTTTTTT. Full variable domain (outside the CDR3, taken from reference TRBV30 and TRBJ2-2): SQTIHQWPATLVQPVGSPLSLECTVEGTSNPNLYWYRQAAGRGLQLLFYSVGIGQISSEVPQNLSASRPQDRQFILSSKKLLLSDSGFYLCAWSVRWIAGETGELFFGEGSRLTVL.

J is TRBJ2-1 and V is TRBV7-6; 10 nucleotides line up with TRBD2. J gave up 1 base and V 5 bases, and 5 bases lay outside the gene matches. The CDR3 spans 16 residues. CDR1 is SGHVS and CDR2 is FNYEAQ in the germline V gene. CDR3 residues: CASSPPSGSSYNEQFF. The CDR3 nucleotides are TGTGCCAGCAGCCCTCCTAGCGGGAGTTCCTACAATGAGCAGTTCTTC.

The rearrangement uses TRBV4-2 and TRBJ1-5, with D perhaps matching TRBD1 (5 bases). Germline lookup yields CDR1 LGHNA and CDR2 YNFKEQ. The length of the CDR3 is 15 residues. V shed 0 bases and J shed 4 bases, with 10 bases lying between them. CDR3 amino acids: CASSQDSQGNQPQHF. CDR3 nucleotide sequence: TGTGCCAGCAGCCAAGATTCCCAGGGAAATCAGCCCCAGCATTTT.

The chain combines TRBV7-2 with TRBJ2-4; a weak D match, TRBD1 (6 bases). V was trimmed by 6 bases and J by 0 bases, leaving 18 bases between them. CDR3 size: 17 residues. The germline V gene encodes CDR1 SGHTA and CDR2 FQGNSA. Here the CDR3 reads CASSLTFDRLAKNIQYF. The CDR3 nucleotides read TGTGCCAGCAGTTTAACCTTTGACAGGCTAGCCAAAAACATTCAGTACTTC.